This TCR beta chain was documented in a study of T cells in Graves' hyperthyroidism and ophthalmopathy. A note on this clonotype: Its antigen remains unidentified.

The V end lost 8 bases, the J end lost 6 bases, and 22 bases lay between the germline ends. There are 15 residues in the CDR3. Germline V lookup: CDR1 ENHRY, CDR2 SYGVKD. Regarding the study as a whole: Separating ophthalmopathy from stable hyperthyroidism was achieved by a 13 V-J model.

Source material for PBMCs was more than 7.5 ml fresh peripheral blood. RNA transcripts gave rise to amplified TCR beta CDR3 regions. With the HTBI primer set, the TCR CDR3 went through a first round of RT-PCR. TCRdb independently ran MiXCR on the multiplex PCR reads; one entry per CDR3 protein. The sample lists under 650,000 distinct CDR3 sequences, around 16% seen once, with 3.5% to 4% in the top ten. The chain employs TRBV10-3 and TRBJ1-2; TRBD1 is a possible D gene (6 bases). Sequencing was carried out using blood. The TCR originated in a woman under 40 with Graves' hyperthyroidism. The CDR3 here is CAIGTRDTSTDGYTF. For the CDR3, the DNA is TGTGCCATCGGCACCCGGGACACCTCAACGGATGGCTACACCTTC.